These 15 T cell receptor beta chains originate from one sample sequenced in a study of memory CD4+ T cells and cytomegalovirus serostatus. Generated by immunoSEQ multiplex PCR, the TCRdb table keeps only in-frame clones and is missing some. The sample lists 54,000 or so clones, about 81% seen once, with more than 0.85% in the top ten. Single viable CD3+CD4+CD8-CD45RO+ cells were sorted as the memory CD4+ T cells. The specimen sequenced was memory CD4+ T cells from blood. The source of these receptors is an adult in good health and CMV-seronegative.

The chain couples TRBV6-1 to TRBJ1-2, with D possibly matching TRBD1 (6 bases). V was clipped by 2 bases and J by 4 bases, with 20 bases between them. Germline assignment: CDR1 MNHNS and CDR2 SASEGT. The CDR3 extends over 17 amino acids. The CDR3 coding sequence is TGTGCCAGCAGTGAAAGGGGGAGGGCCAGGAGCGGCTATGGCTACACCTTC. It translates to CASSERGRARSGYGYTF.

This clone was seen a single time. This chain links TRBV20-1 with TRBJ1-3, with unresolved D. Deletions cut 5 bases from V and 4 bases from J, with 6 bases between. The CDR3 is made up of 11 amino acids. Germline lookup yields CDR1 DFQATT and CDR2 SNEGSKA (reference sequence). The CDR3 DNA reads TGCAGTGCTCACCAGGGAAACACCATATATTTT. Protein product: CSAHQGNTIYF.

This clone was counted once. The chain is built from TRBV7-2 and TRBJ1-1, with no clear D. The CDR3 spans 14 residues. CDR1 is SGHTA and CDR2 is FQGNSA in the germline V gene. Between the trimmed V and J ends, which lost 1 base and 6 bases, there was a span of 12 bases. The CDR3 region is CASSLVALSPEAFF. CDR3 in DNA: TGTGCCAGCAGCTTAGTAGCCCTCAGTCCTGAAGCTTTCTTT.

The chain links TRBV6-1 to TRBJ2-4, with D perhaps given as TRBD1 or TRBD2 (7 bases each). V was trimmed by 1 base and J by 5 bases, leaving 12 bases between them. Per the germline V gene, CDR1 is MNHNS and CDR2 is SASEGT. The CDR3 contains 15 residues. CDR3 amino acids: CASSEGQGGQNIQYF. CDR3 DNA: TGTGCCAGCAGTGAAGGACAGGGAGGGCAAAACATTCAGTACTTC.

V is TRBV9 and J is TRBJ1-3; no reliable D call. Trimming shortened V by 3 bases and J by 1 base, and 11 bases separated the two germline ends. This CDR3 is 15 amino acids long. Germline loops: CDR1 SGDLS, CDR2 YYNGEE. The CDR3 is CASSEPGGSGNTIYF. For the CDR3, the DNA is TGTGCCAGCAGCGAACCGGGAGGATCTGGAAACACCATATATTTT.

This clone was counted between two and nine times. This chain links TRBV7-6 with TRBJ1-5; TRBD1 agrees at 8 bases. Germline values: CDR1 SGHVS, CDR2 FNYEAQ. Trimming removed 1 base from V and 6 bases from J; junction bases left unmatched: 11. This CDR3 has 17 residues. CDR3 in DNA: TGTGCCAGCAGCTTAGGAAACAGGGGGGTAGTAAGTCAGCCCCAGCATTTT. Translating it yields CASSLGNRGVVSQPQHF.

J is TRBJ2-3 and V is TRBV11-3; possibly TRBD2 for D (5 bases). This CDR3 comprises 13 residues. The germline gives CDR1 SGHNT, CDR2 YENEEA. V lost 4 bases and J 5 bases, leaving 10 bases between the germline ends. CDR3 residues: CASSSDYRDTQYF. DNA of the CDR3: TGTGCCAGCAGCTCCGACTACAGAGATACGCAGTATTTT.

The chain carries TRBV30 and TRBJ1-1, with D perhaps matching TRBD1 (5 bases). V was pared by 4 bases and J by 3 bases, with 12 bases between. CDR1 and CDR2 (germline): GTSNPN, SVGIG (reference sequence). CDR3 length equals 13 residues. CDR3: CAWTWQGYTEAFF. The CDR3 nucleotides are TGTGCCTGGACCTGGCAGGGTTACACTGAAGCTTTCTTT.

The gene calls are TRBV4-1 and TRBJ2-1; 12 nucleotides agree with TRBD2. Germline V gives CDR1 MGHRA, CDR2 YSYEKL. Trimming cost V 4 bases and J 4 bases; bases outside gene matches: 5. This CDR3 comprises 16 residues. The CDR3 loop is CASSPDTSGRYNEQFF. CDR3 coding DNA: TGCGCCAGCAGCCCAGATACTAGCGGGAGGTACAATGAGCAGTTCTTC.

This clone turned up a few times. The CDR3 coding sequence is TGTGCCAGTTCCCCCCAATCAGGGATGCGTCAGCCCCAGCATTTT. Protein: CASSPQSGMRQPQHF. V gene TRBV19 combines with J gene TRBJ1-5; possibly TRBD1 for D (5 bases). Trimming stripped 8 bases from V and 6 bases from J, with 20 bases between. The germline V gene has CDR1 LNHDA and CDR2 SQIVND (reference sequence). The CDR3 loop spans 15 amino acids.

The genes are TRBV5-1 and TRBJ1-5; D uncertain. CDR1 is SGHRS, CDR2 YFSETQ, per germline. The V gene lost 1 base and the J gene lost 6 bases, with 11 bases spanning the gap. The CDR3 totals 14 residues. CDR3 DNA sequence: TGCGCCAGCAGCTTGAATTCGGCGAGTCAGCCCCAGCATTTT. Translating gives CASSLNSASQPQHF.

CDR3 amino acids: CASSLLPGGLGQPQHF. The DNA for the CDR3 is TGTGCCAGCAGTTTATTGCCAGGGGGCTTAGGGCAGCCCCAGCATTTT. The gene calls are TRBV27 and TRBJ1-5; 8 bases are shared with TRBD1. With V trimmed by 1 base and J by 7 bases, 9 bases remained unmatched. The CDR3 loop spans 16 amino acids. Germline V lookup: CDR1 MNHEY, CDR2 SMNVEV (reference sequence).

This clone was seen only a few times. This same CDR3 is encoded by further DNA sequences in the sample. The chain has TRBV5-4 and TRBJ1-5, with 7 bases lining up with TRBD1. The CDR3 covers 14 residues. Trimming cost V 2 bases and J 6 bases; bases outside gene matches: 5. CDR1 and CDR2 (germline): SGHNT, YYREEE (reference sequence). This CDR3 reads CASSLQGTGQPQHF. The CDR3 nucleotides are TGTGCCAGCAGCTTACAGGGGACGGGTCAGCCCCAGCATTTT.

V and J are TRBV15 and TRBJ1-2; maybe TRBD1 (6 bases). Germline values: CDR1 LNHNV, CDR2 YYDKDF (reference sequence). Trimming pared 0 bases from V and 0 bases from J, leaving 17 bases between. This CDR3 has 18 amino acids. The CDR3 DNA follows: TGTGCCACCAGCAGAGAGGGGGCAGGTGGATCTTCTAACTATGGCTACACCTTC. This translates into CATSREGAGGSSNYGYTF.

The chain recombines TRBV7-2 with TRBJ2-3; 7 bases map to TRBD1. Germline V lookup: CDR1 SGHTA, CDR2 FQGNSA. V gave up 1 base and J gave up 6 bases; unmatched junction bases: 7. The CDR3 length is 15 residues. CDR3 protein: CASSLGQGRGDTQYF. CDR3 nucleotide sequence: TGTGCCAGCAGCTTAGGACAGGGCAGAGGGGATACGCAGTATTTT.